These 23 T cell receptor beta chains originate from one sample sequenced in a study of blood T cell repertoires in COVID-19. The repertoire was sequenced with immunoSEQ multiplex PCR; TCRdb's copy has only in-frame clones and lacks some. The repertoire holds 150,000 to 180,000 clones, roughly 83% seen once, with around 10% in the top ten. The sample consisted of peripheral blood. These receptors were collected from a woman in her sixties with COVID-19, enrolled during active disease.

V usage is TRBV29-1 and J usage is TRBJ1-2; 8 bases line up with TRBD1. The CDR3 is 11 amino acids. The ends lost 1 base at V and 12 bases at J; junction bases unmatched: 4. CDR1 and CDR2 from the germline V gene are SQVTM and ANQGSEA. CDR3 region: CSVEGQGFDTF. The CDR3 DNA sequence: TGCAGCGTTGAAGGACAGGGGTTCGACACCTTC.

In regard to this clone: Additional DNA sequences in this sample encode the identical CDR3. The rearrangement uses TRBV11-3 and TRBJ1-1, with D perhaps TRBD1 (5 bases). Trimming removed 1 base at V and 1 base at J, with 7 bases between. This CDR3 is 14 amino acids long. Germline V CDR1 and CDR2: SGHNT, YENEEA. The CDR3 spells CASSLGQGNTEAFF. The CDR3, as DNA: TGTGCCAGCAGCTTAGGTCAGGGGAACACTGAAGCTTTCTTT.

This rearrangement joins TRBV6-6 to TRBJ1-1, with 7 bases that match TRBD1. Germline CDR1 reads MNHNY; CDR2 reads SVGAGI (reference sequence). The ends lost 6 bases at V and 0 bases at J; junction bases unmatched: 1. This CDR3 region has 13 residues. CDR3 protein: CASRGTVNTEAFF. CDR3 coding DNA: TGTGCCAGCAGGGGGACAGTGAACACTGAAGCTTTCTTT.

J is TRBJ1-1 and V is TRBV12-3 or TRBV12-4; D is possibly TRBD1 (5 bases). The V end was cut by 11 bases, the J end by 3 bases, with 16 bases between. The CDR3 spans 13 residues. CDR3 region: CARECQGDTEAFF. In nucleotides, the CDR3 is TGTGCCCGAGAATGCCAGGGCGACACTGAAGCTTTCTTT.

This chain joins TRBV18 and TRBJ1-1, with TRBD1 matching 9 bases. Germline lookup yields CDR1 KGHSH and CDR2 LQKENI. The CDR3 is 15 amino acids. Germline trimming cut 3 bases from V and 1 base from J; bases unmatched to any gene: 3. The DNA for the CDR3 is TGTGCCAGCTCACCCGGGACAGGGCAGAACACTGAAGCTTTCTTT. Amino acid sequence: CASSPGTGQNTEAFF.

A note on this clone: The junction does not match germline at one end; this may be a read error. Different DNA sequences within this sample yield the same CDR3. The CDR3 spells CASSPGHLFSEQYF. The DNA of the CDR3 is TGTGCTAGCAGCCCGGGACACCTGTTTTCCGAGCAGTACTTC. This sequence joins TRBV7-3 and TRBJ2-7; TRBD1 might be the D (6 bases). CDR3 length: 14 amino acids. The germline CDR1 and CDR2 sequences are SGHTA and FQGTGA.

The CDR3: CARRQDAFSGNTIYF. The CDR3 DNA sequence: TGTGCCAGGCGACAGGATGCCTTCTCTGGAAACACCATATATTTT. The chain joins TRBV11-2 to TRBJ1-3; weak D call: TRBD1 (6 bases). This CDR3 has 15 residues. CDR1 is SGHAT, CDR2 FQNNGV, per germline. Trimming left V 9 bases short and J 0 bases short, with 15 bases between.

The V gene is TRBV19, the J gene TRBJ2-7; 15 positions agree with TRBD2. Germline-derived CDR1 and CDR2 are LNHDA and SQIVND (reference sequence). Unmatched junction bases numbered 9, after V lost 1 base and J lost 5 bases. This CDR3 is built from 18 residues. In nucleotides, the CDR3 is TGTGCCAGTAGTATAGGGACTAGCGGGAGGGATGGAAGGCACGAGCAGTACTTC. Translating it yields CASSIGTSGRDGRHEQYF.

In DNA, the CDR3 is TGTGCCAGCAGCCATCCAGGGACAGGGGGCAATGAGCAGTTCTTC. This encodes CASSHPGTGGNEQFF. The chain carries TRBV3-1 (or the pseudogene TRBV3-2) and TRBJ2-1, with 11 bases matching TRBD1. The CDR3 covers 15 residues. Germline lookup yields CDR1 LGHDT and CDR2 YNNKEL (reference sequence). Trimming took 3 bases from V and 6 from J; bases not matched to a gene: 4.

This chain joins TRBV2 and TRBJ1-1, with a tentative D call TRBD1 (5 bases). The CDR3 runs to 13 residues. CDR1 is SNHLY and CDR2 is FYNNEI in the germline V gene. The CDR3 coding sequence is TGTGCTACCCTAAGGATGGGACTCACTGAAGCTTTCTTT. Translating it yields CATLRMGLTEAFF.

This chain uses TRBV4-1 with TRBJ1-4; TRBD1 matches at 7 bases. The CDR3 loop spans 17 amino acids. Trimming at V came to 0 bases and at J to 6 bases, leaving 10 bases not matched to a gene. Germline V gene data show CDR1 as MGHRA and CDR2 as YSYEKL. The CDR3 loop is CASSQEYHRGLDEKLFF. The CDR3, as DNA: TGCGCCAGCAGCCAAGAATATCACAGGGGCTTGGATGAAAAACTGTTTTTT.

The chain carries TRBV2 and TRBJ2-1, with 7 nucleotides matching TRBD2. The CDR3 spans 15 residues. The V gene's germline CDR1 is SNHLY and CDR2 FYNNEI. V was pared by 2 bases and J by 3 bases, with 4 bases of the junction left unmatched. The DNA for the CDR3 is TGTGCCAGCAGTGAATCGAGGGAGGGCTACAATGAGCAGTTCTTC. Translated, it gives CASSESREGYNEQFF.

This chain uses TRBV4-1 with TRBJ1-1, with a weak D call TRBD1 (6 bases). CDR1 is MGHRA, CDR2 YSYEKL, per germline. V lost 5 bases and J lost 0, with 13 bases in between. The CDR3 length is 15 residues. The CDR3: CASSSGQLMNTEAFF. CDR3 in DNA: TGCGCCAGCAGCTCTGGACAGCTAATGAACACTGAAGCTTTCTTT.

The chain combines TRBV2 with TRBJ2-3; the D gene is possibly TRBD2 (7 bases). The germline gives CDR1 SNHLY, CDR2 FYNNEI. The CDR3 is 13 residues long. Trimming cost V 7 bases and J 8 bases, with 16 bases left between them. Written as DNA, the CDR3 is TGTGCCAGCAACGTGACGGGGGGCTTTACGCAGTATTTT. Translating it yields CASNVTGGFTQYF.

CDR3 nucleotides: TGTGCCAGCAGCTCTCCGGGACTAGCGATTCGTGAGCAGTTCTTC. The encoded protein is CASSSPGLAIREQFF. The V call is TRBV5-4, the J call TRBJ2-1; 10 bases are shared with TRBD2. The CDR3 covers 15 residues. The junction had 9 bases not matched to a gene; V was cut back by 3 bases and J by 9 bases. Germline V lookup: CDR1 SGHNT, CDR2 YYREEE (reference sequence).

The genes are TRBV6-5 and TRBJ2-2, with 9 nucleotides matching TRBD1. This CDR3 is 15 amino acids long. The V gene end was trimmed by 6 bases and the J gene end by 5 bases; junction bases not matched to a gene: 7. Germline values: CDR1 MNHEY, CDR2 SVGAGI. The CDR3 DNA is TGTGCCAGCAGGCGGGACAGGGATGCGACCGGGGAGCTGTTTTTT. It yields the protein CASRRDRDATGELFF.

The sample holds one count of this clone. This chain joins TRBV6-5 and TRBJ1-3, with a tentative D call TRBD1 (6 bases). The CDR3 loop spans 13 amino acids. Trimming pared 2 bases from V and 9 bases from J, leaving 11 bases between. Per the germline V gene, CDR1 is MNHEY and CDR2 is SVGAGI. The CDR3 region has the DNA TGTGCCAGCAGTTACCCGGGACACGGCACCATATATTTT. The encoded protein is CASSYPGHGTIYF.

The CDR3 region has the DNA TGTGCCAGCAGTTACTCCGGGGGAATTAATGAAAAACTGTTTTTT. This translates into CASSYSGGINEKLFF. The rearrangement links TRBV6-5 to TRBJ1-4, with D possibly TRBD1 on 5 matching bases. The germline V and J ends were trimmed by 0 bases and 4 bases, with 9 bases remaining between them. Germline V gene data show CDR1 as MNHEY and CDR2 as SVGAGI. CDR3 size: 15 residues.

CDR3 sequence reads: CASQGAVEQFF. CDR3 nucleotides: TGTGCCAGCCAGGGGGCGGTTGAGCAGTTCTTC. The genes are TRBV6-5 and TRBJ2-1; TRBD1 agrees at 8 bases. CDR1 MNHEY and CDR2 SVGAGI come from the germline V gene. After removal of 8 bases from V and 9 bases from J, the junction contained 3 bases not matched to a gene. This CDR3 is 11 amino acids long.

The chain couples TRBV11-3 to TRBJ2-5; 14 bases agree with TRBD2. The trim removed 5 bases at V and 3 bases at J, leaving 8 bases unmatched. Germline V gives CDR1 SGHNT, CDR2 YENEEA. The CDR3 has 17 amino acids. The CDR3 sequence: CASSLRLAGGPEETQYF. CDR3 bases: TGTGCCAGCAGCCTCCGACTAGCGGGAGGGCCGGAAGAGACCCAGTACTTC.

The rearrangement links TRBV3-1 (or the pseudogene TRBV3-2) to TRBJ1-1, with 8 bases matching TRBD1. This CDR3 is 15 amino acids long. The germline V gene has CDR1 LGHDT and CDR2 YNNKEL (reference sequence). Germline trimming cut 9 bases from V and 0 bases from J; bases unmatched to any gene: 9. For the CDR3, the DNA is TGTGCCAGTAAAGGGACAGGATTCATGAACACTGAAGCTTTCTTT. The encoded protein is CASKGTGFMNTEAFF.

J is TRBJ1-2 and V is TRBV24-1; possible D gene TRBD1, 5 bases. V lost 8 bases, J lost 4 bases, and 22 bases lay in between. Germline-derived CDR1 and CDR2 are KGHDR and SFDVKD. The CDR3 has 16 residues. CDR3 sequence reads: CATTIDRPIYLYGYTF. DNA for the CDR3: TGTGCCACCACCATAGACAGACCTATTTACCTCTATGGCTACACCTTC.

As for this clone: Mismatch with germline at one junction end may stem from a read error. The chain links TRBV19 to TRBJ2-2, with a possible D match to TRBD2 (5 bases). Germline-derived CDR1 and CDR2 are LNHDA and SQIVND (reference sequence). This CDR3 comprises 13 residues. CDR3 sequence: CANSIRGPGELFF. The CDR3 DNA reads TGTGCCAATAGTATTCGGGGTCCCGGGGAGCTGTTTTTT. The full variable domain, in which reference TRBV19 and TRBJ2-2 provide the parts outside the CDR3, is DGGITQSPKYLFRKEGQNVTLSCEQNLNHDAMYWYRQDPGQGLRLIYYSQIVNDFQKGDIAEGYSVSREKKESFPLTVTSAQKNPTAFYLCANSIRGPGELFFGEGSRLTVL.